This entry features one T cell receptor beta chain sequence. Clones were read by immunoSEQ multiplex PCR, and TCRdb kept only the in-frame ones, dropping some. The repertoire holds about 21,000 clones, with 80% to 90% as singletons. The sample comes from a study of T cells after posttransplantation cyclophosphamide. Methotrexate plus calcineurin inhibitor accompanied controls' myeloablative marrow transplants; sampling was 1 year later. V gave up 2 bases and J gave up 5 bases; unmatched junction bases: 3. Germline V lookup: CDR1 MNHEY, CDR2 SMNVEV (reference sequence). The CDR3 has 14 residues. The J gene is TRBJ2-3, the V gene TRBV27, with TRBD1 matching over 8 bases. Material: PBMCs, obtained around 370 days after allogeneic stem cell transplant with calcineurin inhibitor and methotrexate. The source is a female patient in her thirties or forties who received an allogeneic stem cell transplant from an unrelated donor, was CMV-positive, and had acute and chronic GVHD. Some T cells may originate from the graft donor. The CDR3 DNA sequence: TGTGCCAGCAGTTTAAGCAGGGGGCTAGATACGCAGTATTTT. This sequence encodes CASSLSRGLDTQYF.